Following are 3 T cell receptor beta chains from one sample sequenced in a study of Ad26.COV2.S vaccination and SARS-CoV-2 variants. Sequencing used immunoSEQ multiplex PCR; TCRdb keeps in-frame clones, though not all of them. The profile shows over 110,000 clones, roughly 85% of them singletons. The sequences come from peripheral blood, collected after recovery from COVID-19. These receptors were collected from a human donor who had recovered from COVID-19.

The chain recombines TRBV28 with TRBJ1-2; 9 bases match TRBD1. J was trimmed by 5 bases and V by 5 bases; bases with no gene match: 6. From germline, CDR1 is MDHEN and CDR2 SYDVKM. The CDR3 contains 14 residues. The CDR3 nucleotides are TGTGCCAGCAGTAACACAGGGGGCATATATGGCTACACCTTC. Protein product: CASSNTGGIYGYTF.

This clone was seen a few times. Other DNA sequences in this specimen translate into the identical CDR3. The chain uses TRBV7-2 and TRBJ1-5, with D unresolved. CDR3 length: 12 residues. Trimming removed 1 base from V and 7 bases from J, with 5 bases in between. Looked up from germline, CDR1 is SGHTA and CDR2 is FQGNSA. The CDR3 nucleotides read TGTGCCAGCAGCTTAGTGGGACAGCCCCAGCATTTT. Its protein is CASSLVGQPQHF.

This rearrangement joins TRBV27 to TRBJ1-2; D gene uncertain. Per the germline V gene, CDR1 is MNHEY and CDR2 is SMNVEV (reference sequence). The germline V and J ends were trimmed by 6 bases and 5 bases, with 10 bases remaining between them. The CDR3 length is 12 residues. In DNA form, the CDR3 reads TGTGCCAGCAGGAACGATTTATATGGCTACACCTTC. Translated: CASRNDLYGYTF.